This T cell receptor beta chain was identified in a study of siplizumab effects on memory and regulatory T cells (dated by TCRdb to between 2018 and 2021). With respect to the entire study: The study looked at the effect of siplizumab, an anti-CD2 antibody, on alloreactive T-cell subsets in allogeneic mixed lymphocyte reactions made from human PBMCs. The paper's findings and limits, for the study overall: Whether proliferating Tregs from siplizumab cultures actually had suppressive function was not functionally confirmed. The cumulative frequency of alloreactive sequences traceable to unstimulated CD4+ memory T cells was significantly reduced by siplizumab. Unstimulated naive T cells appeared to be more diverse than memory T cells, and naive cells seemed to make a substantial contribution to the alloresponse. Among mappable alloreactive CD4+ clones, the Treg-derived fraction averaged approximately 72% with siplizumab versus roughly 30% in control reactions. Sequences below about 10^-5 frequency were poorly captured, so only a minor fraction of alloreactive clones could be mapped to unstimulated subsets. Roughly 80-97% of proliferating CD4+ or CD8+ clones could not be assigned a naive or memory phenotype.

The cysteine opens and the phenylalanine closes a CDR3 of 12 amino acids. Solely the CDR3 DNA is kept, with 36 bases framed from the first base. The junction shows trimming of 0 bases on V and 4 bases on J, plus 3 bases between the germline ends. CDR1 and CDR2, per the germline V gene, are SGHNT and YENEEA. TCRbeta CDR3 sequencing was performed on sorted unstimulated T cells and on proliferating T cells recovered from mixed lymphocyte reactions. Fresh whole blood from over 8 HLA-typed healthy donors was used to isolate PBMCs. Libraries were made using the immunoSEQ multiplex PCR assay. Around 10^5 TCR templates per sample were assayed by the deep sequencing platform. Genomic DNA extracted from sorted T cells was used for TCRbeta CDR3 sequencing. The authors' pipeline ran thus. Clonal analysis of TCRbeta CDR3 data was done in the R programming language. Comparing unstimulated samples against CFSE-low samples taken after the reaction was how alloreactive CD4+ and CD8+ clones were defined. Regulatory or non-regulatory origin was assigned to alloreactive CD4+ clones by matching of sequences to sorted unstimulated Treg and non-Treg repertoires. The source is immuneACCESS, and TCRdb retained only in-frame sequences with V and J called. Part of the clones is not carried over; for the studies checked, unresolved V genes explain less than half of this, and the remainder is unexplained. V, J and clone size are those of that table, while D and trimming were read from the DNA. In this sample the table shows fewer than 130,000 clones, approximately 92% of which occur a single time. About 1.5% of the sample is in the top ten clones.

About this clone itself: Its antigen is unknown. Qualities for individual bases were not recorded, and no much larger clone is one base off.

The sample was CD4+ T cells sorted from blood. The clonotype was recovered from a human donor in good health. The sequence is built from TRBV11-3 and TRBJ1-2; confidence is insufficient to name the D gene. CDR3 loop: CASSLEFYGYTF. The sequence in DNA is TGTGCCAGCAGCTTAGAATTCTATGGCTACACCTTC.